This is a list of T cell receptor beta chains from one sample in a study of vaccination effects on CD4 cells after COVID-19. The data were produced by immunoSEQ multiplex PCR, yet TCRdb's version contains in-frame clones alone and is incomplete. In the table there are about 45,000 clones, roughly 72% of which are singletons. Antigens for these TCRs are unknown. Material: CD4+ T cells from PBMCs cultured without peptide, obtained before COVID-19 vaccination. These receptors were taken from a human donor who had a prior SARS-CoV-2 infection. The CDR3 runs from the conserved cysteine through the conserved F or W. The D gene is left open where the match is weak. Clone sizes are given selectively: once, few, many, or a class where the clone is expanded.

v_gene	j_gene	abundance	d_gene	CDR3nt	CDR3aa
TRBV7-2	TRBJ2-3	few	TRBD2	TGTGCCAGCAGCGAAAGGACTAGCGGGATCACAGATACGCAGTATTTT	CASSERTSGITDTQYF
TRBV9	TRBJ2-5	few	TRBD2	TGTGCCAGCAGCGTAGCGGGGGGGAGAACCCAAGAGACCCAGTACTTC	CASSVAGGRTQETQYF
TRBV7-3	TRBJ2-7	once	.	TGTGCCAGCAGCTTAAATCCGGACGACGAGCAGTACTTC	CASSLNPDDEQYF
TRBV7-9	TRBJ1-1	.	.	TGTGCCAGCAGCGTAGACAGTTTCACTGAAGCTTTCTTT	CASSVDSFTEAFF
TRBV11-2	TRBJ2-7	.	TRBD2	TGTGCCAGCAGCCAGCGGGGCCTACGTGCCGAGCAGTACTTC	CASSQRGLRAEQYF
TRBV11-3	TRBJ1-2	medium-sized	TRBD1	TGTGCCAGCAGCTTTAGAGGTGGGACAGGGTCTGGCTACACCTTC	CASSFRGGTGSGYTF
TRBV5-3	TRBJ2-3	few	.	TGTGCCAGAAGCTTGTACGGGACTGCCGATACGCAGTATTTT	CARSLYGTADTQYF
TRBV7-9	TRBJ2-3	.	TRBD2	TGTGCCAGCAGCGCAGGGACTAGCGGTACAGATACGCAGTATTTT	CASSAGTSGTDTQYF
TRBV5-1	TRBJ2-2	.	.	TGCGCCAGCAGCTTGATCGCCAGAGCCTTGAACACCGGGGAGCTGTTTTTT	CASSLIARALNTGELFF
TRBV5-6	TRBJ1-1	.	.	TGTGCCAGCAGCTTCCGTTTTCGGGTAGCTTTCTTT	CASSFRFRVAFF
TRBV19	TRBJ2-5	.	TRBD2	TGTGCCAGTAGTCCTCGGACTAGGCGGGAGACCCAGTACTTC	CASSPRTRRETQYF
TRBV7-2	TRBJ1-5	few	.	TGTGCCAGCAGCTTAATGGAAAACCAGCCCCAGCATTTT	CASSLMENQPQHF
TRBV4-2	TRBJ1-2	.	.	TGTGCCAGCAGCCAAGACGCGGCGATCTATGGCTACACCTTC	CASSQDAAIYGYTF
TRBV5-4	TRBJ1-2	.	.	TGTGCCAGCAGCTTGACAGGGCGCCCCTATGGCTACACCTTC	CASSLTGRPYGYTF
TRBV11-3	TRBJ2-7	.	.	TGTGCCAGCAGCTTAACAGGCCCACAGGGACCCTCCTACGAGCAGTACTTC	CASSLTGPQGPSYEQYF
TRBV30	TRBJ2-3	.	.	TGTGCCTGGGGGCCTACAGATACGCAGTATTTT	CAWGPTDTQYF
TRBV5-4	TRBJ1-3	.	.	TGTGCCAGCAGCTATCGGGAGGGTCCCGGAAACACCATATATTTT	CASSYREGPGNTIYF
TRBV5-1	TRBJ1-5	few	.	TGCGCCAGCAGCTTGGTCGTGGGGGAGCCCCAGCATTTT	CASSLVVGEPQHF
TRBV2	TRBJ1-1	.	.	TGTGCCAGCACCAGAGAGCCCCAGAGCACTGAAGCTTTCTTT	CASTREPQSTEAFF
TRBV2	TRBJ1-1	once	.	TGTGCCAGCAGGAGGGACATGAACACTGAAGCTTTCTTT	CASRRDMNTEAFF
TRBV21-1	TRBJ1-2	.	.	TGTGCCAGCACCAAAAAAAGTGGGGTAGGGCAGGGGCGCCGGTATGGCTACACCTTC	CASTKKSGVGQGRRYGYTF
TRBV18	TRBJ2-4	.	.	TGTGCCAGCTCACCAGGGAGATTAGCCAAAAACATTCAGTACTTC	CASSPGRLAKNIQYF
TRBV24-1	TRBJ1-1	.	.	TGTGCCACCAGTGTTTCACTACTGAAGGCTGAAGCTTTCTTT	CATSVSLLKAEAFF
TRBV19	TRBJ2-6	.	.	TGTGCCAGTAGTATAGGGAGGCTCCTGAGCTCTGGGGCCAACGTCCTGACTTTC	CASSIGRLLSSGANVLTF
TRBV9	TRBJ1-6	once	.	TGTGCCAGCAGTGGTAGTGGGGCTGGCTATAATTCACCCCTCCACTTT	CASSGSGAGYNSPLHF
TRBV6-5	TRBJ2-3	.	TRBD1	TGTGCCAGCAGAGCAGGGGGCCGGGGTTCGGATACGCAGTATTTT	CASRAGGRGSDTQYF
TRBV5-1	TRBJ2-2	.	TRBD1	TGCGCCAGCAGAGGACAGGACACCGGGGAGCTGTTTTTT	CASRGQDTGELFF
TRBV9	TRBJ2-1	.	TRBD1	TGTGCCAGCAGCGTAGTTGTGACAGGGTACGGTGAGCAGTTCTTC	CASSVVVTGYGEQFF
TRBV5-5	TRBJ1-1	.	TRBD1	TGTGCCAGCAGCTGGGACAGCATGAACACTGAAGCTTTCTTT	CASSWDSMNTEAFF
TRBV5-1	TRBJ1-4	once	.	TGCGCCAGCAGCCACGGGGCAGTGTCGAATGAAAAACTGTTTTTT	CASSHGAVSNEKLFF
TRBV19	TRBJ2-1	.	.	TGTGCCAGTAGCCAGGACGGAACGGGGGTGTTTTATGAGCAGTTCTTC	CASSQDGTGVFYEQFF
TRBV15	TRBJ1-2	.	.	TGTGCCACCAGCGCAGGGAACTATGGCTACACCTTC	CATSAGNYGYTF
TRBV7-2	TRBJ2-3	few	TRBD2	TGTGCCAGCAGCCCTGCGGGAGTATCTAGCACAGATACGCAGTATTTT	CASSPAGVSSTDTQYF
TRBV18	TRBJ1-4	.	.	TGTGCCAGCTCACCTAGGACACCTTCAACTAATGAAAAACTGTTTTTT	CASSPRTPSTNEKLFF
TRBV6-1	TRBJ2-5	.	TRBD1	TGTGCCAGCAGTTTCCCGGGACAGGGTAAAGAGACCCAGTACTTC	CASSFPGQGKETQYF
TRBV5-1	TRBJ2-2	.	TRBD2	TGCGCCAGCAGCCCGTGGGCGGGGGTAAACACCGGGGAGCTGTTTTTT	CASSPWAGVNTGELFF
TRBV5-1	TRBJ2-2	.	.	TGCGCCAGCAGCTCAGGAACGAACACCGGGGAGCTGTTTTTT	CASSSGTNTGELFF